The subject of this entry is one T cell receptor (beta chain). The specificity of this receptor is unknown. The input lacks base qualities; no much larger clone sits a single base away. The data were obtained in a study of T-cell memory formation after mild COVID-19 (dated by TCRdb to about 2021). Regarding the research as a whole: Most TCR sequence clusters were specific to one of the two donors. In a couple of donors, T-cell clones that expanded and contracted after mild COVID-19 were followed by sequencing TCRalpha and TCRbeta repertoires longitudinally. Two young, previously healthy adult volunteers made up the cohort, one male and one female.

Results and caveats for the whole study, not just this receptor: Contracting CD4+ clones turned up mainly in the CM and EM memory subsets, whereas EMRA was where CD8+ clones were enriched. Some responding clones were detected in pre-infection memory, suggesting pre-existing cross-reactive memory T cells joined the SARS-CoV-2 response. SARS-CoV-2 specificity of the second-wave clones peaking on day 37 was not confirmed. Clones that contracted from day 15 to 85 showed balanced CD4/CD8 phenotypes, whereas a second wave of clones that expanded from day 15 to 37 leaned towards CD4+. Only a couple of mild cases were covered in the study, and larger cohorts including severe cases with pre-infection samples were considered necessary.

The run used an Illumina NovaSeq 6000. cDNA libraries for TCRalpha and TCRbeta were prepared by 5'RACE using constant-segment primers, with sample barcodes and unique molecular identifiers added. RNA was extracted from every sample with Trizol reagent. Libraries were amplified in two PCR steps, with a second sample barcode and Illumina TruSeq adapters added in the second step. Sequencing of libraries was performed on an Illumina NovaSeq with 2 x 150 bp paired-end reads. The study's own analysis went as follows. Demultiplexing of reads and collapsing into UMI-guided consensus sequences were performed with migec v1.2.7. Using mixcr v2.1.11, UMI consensuses were aligned to TRA and TRB V and J templates and then assembled into clonotypes. A clonotype was counted as expanded or contracted only if both edgeR and NoisET called the change significant, with noise models trained on biological replicates. For edgeR calls, the cutoffs were a false discovery rate-adjusted p below 0.01 and a log2 fold-change threshold of 1. As an exploratory analysis of dynamics, max-normalized trajectories of the 1000 most abundant clonotypes were examined with PCA combined with hierarchical clustering. The CD4 or CD8 phenotype of responding clones was assigned using the separately sequenced CD4+ and CD8+ repertoires. TCRdb reran the public reads through fastp at Q25 and MiXCR, keeping productive beta chains. For every CDR3 protein sequence, its rows merge into one entry that carries the most common genes and DNA. The V and J calls and clone size come from TCRdb's table, not from the authors' own analysis. This sample comprises about 320,000 distinct CDR3 sequences, around 15% of them detected only once. Around 20% of the sample rests with the top ten.

The germline V gene encodes CDR1 LGHNA and CDR2 YSLEER. The CDR3 has 16 amino acids, counting the end cysteine and phenylalanine. Here the CDR3 DNA is all that survives: 48 bases in frame from base 1. V loses 0 bases at its end and J loses 5 bases; junction bases beyond the gene matches: 6. Ficoll-Paque density gradient centrifugation was the method used to isolate PBMCs. This chain joins TRBV4-3 to TRBJ2-3; TRBD2 lines up with 9 middle nucleotides. Sequencing used PBMCs or a T cell subset sorted from them (not recorded which). This clonotype was obtained from a man younger than 35 who had mild COVID-19 (a few samples of this study predate the infection). The sample titles of this study are shuffled in the database, so cell type and time point are left out; the donor was told from shared clones. CDR3 sequence: CASSQDTAGGRDTQYF. Read as DNA, the sequence is TGCGCCAGCAGCCAAGATACAGCGGGGGGCCGAGATACGCAGTATTTT.